The TCR beta chain under discussion was sequenced for a study of control samples from healthy donors and cancer patients. The repertoire was sequenced with immunoSEQ multiplex PCR; TCRdb's copy has only in-frame clones and lacks some. The data hold about 170,000 clones, with around 93% observed a single time. V was clipped by 4 bases and J by 0 bases; unmatched bases: 11. Germline V gene lookup returns CDR1 MNHEY and CDR2 SVGEGT. The CDR3 runs to 18 residues. This clonotype originated in a woman aged 55 to 70 in good health. The chain employs TRBV6-2 or TRBV6-3 and TRBJ1-1, with TRBD1 identical over 10 bases. The source material was blood. The CDR3: CASSSYGGTGVMNTEAFF. As DNA, the CDR3 is TGTGCCAGCAGTTCCTACGGGGGGACAGGGGTCATGAACACTGAAGCTTTCTTT.